The clone carrying this T cell receptor beta chain was counted only a few times. Its antigen is undetermined. From germline, CDR1 is SQVTM and CDR2 ANQGSEA. V lost 5 bases and J lost 9, with 20 bases in between. CDR3 length: 14 amino acids. This sample was taken from a study of beta chain features in type 1 diabetes. Study-wide results and caveats: Across patients, naive, central memory and Treg TCRB repertoires exhibited apparently greater similarity than was observed across healthy donors. There was a moderate but significant shortening of TCRB CDR3s in all four CD4+ subsets of Type 1 diabetes patients.

Since all of the isolated RNA was reverse transcribed, expressed TCRB transcripts were what got sequenced. Only in-frame clones appear in the TCRdb table, and some are missing; sequencing was by immunoSEQ multiplex PCR. This table has about 710,000 clones, 11% to 15% appearing once. The sequenced sample consisted of naive CD4+ T cells from blood. The receptor's source is a man aged 18 to 35 with type 1 diabetes. The rearrangement uses TRBV29-1 and TRBJ2-1; D ambiguous. Written as DNA, the CDR3 is TGCAGCGTTATAGGCACTACCCCGGAGCTTGAGCAGTTCTTC. This sequence encodes CSVIGTTPELEQFF.